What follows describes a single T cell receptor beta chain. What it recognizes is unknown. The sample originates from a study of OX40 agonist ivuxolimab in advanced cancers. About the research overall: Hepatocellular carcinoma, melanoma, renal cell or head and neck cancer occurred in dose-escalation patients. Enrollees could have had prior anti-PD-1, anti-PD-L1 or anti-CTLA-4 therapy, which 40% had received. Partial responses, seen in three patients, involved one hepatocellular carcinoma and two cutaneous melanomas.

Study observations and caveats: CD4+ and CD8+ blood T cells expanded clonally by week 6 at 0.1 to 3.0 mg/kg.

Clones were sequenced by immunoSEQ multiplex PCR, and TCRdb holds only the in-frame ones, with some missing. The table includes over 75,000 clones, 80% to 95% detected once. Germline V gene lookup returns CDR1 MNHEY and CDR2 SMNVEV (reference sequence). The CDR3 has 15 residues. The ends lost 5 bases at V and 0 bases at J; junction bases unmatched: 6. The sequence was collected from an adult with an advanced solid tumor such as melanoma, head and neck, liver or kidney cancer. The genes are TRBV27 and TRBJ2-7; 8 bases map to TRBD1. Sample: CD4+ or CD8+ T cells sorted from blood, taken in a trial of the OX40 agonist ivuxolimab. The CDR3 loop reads CASSGTGQFSYEQYF. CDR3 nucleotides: TGTGCCAGCAGTGGGACAGGCCAATTCTCCTACGAGCAGTACTTC.